The 28 T cell receptor beta chains below all came from one sample that was sequenced in a study of blood T cell repertoires in COVID-19. The protocol was immunoSEQ multiplex PCR, while the TCRdb copy is restricted to in-frame clones and leaves out a portion. The sample records under 400,000 clones, over 75% being singletons. The sequencing input was peripheral blood. The receptor source for this set is a woman aged 25 to 39 with COVID-19, enrolled during active disease.

This CDR3 is CASSPPVNTEAFF. The DNA of the CDR3 is TGTGCCAGCAGCCCTCCGGTGAACACTGAAGCTTTCTTT. The chain uses TRBV4-2 and TRBJ1-1; no firm D call. Germline V lookup: CDR1 LGHNA, CDR2 YNFKEQ. The CDR3 spans 13 residues. V shed 4 bases and J shed 0 bases, with 6 bases lying between them.

This clone was found a few times. The genes are TRBV2 and TRBJ2-3; perhaps TRBD1 as D (6 bases). The germline gives CDR1 SNHLY, CDR2 FYNNEI. The CDR3 spans 15 residues. V was shortened by 4 bases and J by 3 bases, with 14 bases between the two germline ends. The CDR3 sequence is CASSAGQTRTDTQYF. CDR3 DNA: TGTGCCAGCAGTGCTGGACAGACCAGGACAGATACGCAGTATTTT.

The rearrangement uses TRBV19 and TRBJ2-3; D might be TRBD1 (6 bases). CDR3 size: 15 residues. Germline CDR1 reads LNHDA; CDR2 reads SQIVND (reference sequence). Trimming pared 2 bases from V and 1 base from J, leaving 10 bases between. The CDR3 loop is CASSIRDRRTDTQYF. The CDR3 DNA reads as TGTGCCAGTAGTATAAGAGACAGGCGCACAGATACGCAGTATTTT.

The genes are TRBV28 and TRBJ1-2; D gene uncertain. Germline assignment: CDR1 MDHEN and CDR2 SYDVKM. This CDR3 region has 13 residues. Trimming shortened V by 4 bases and J by 8 bases, and 14 bases separated the two germline ends. This CDR3 is CASSSTPYRGYTF. Written as DNA, the CDR3 is TGTGCCAGCAGTTCGACACCCTACCGGGGCTACACCTTC.

J is TRBJ1-5 and V is TRBV6-1, with a tentative D call TRBD1 (5 bases). The CDR3 runs 17 residues. Germline loops: CDR1 MNHNS, CDR2 SASEGT. V lost 3 bases and J 0 bases, leaving 15 bases between the germline ends. CDR3 DNA: TGTGCCAGCAGTGAGGTGTGGCAGGGCGGTAGCAATCAGCCCCAGCATTTT. It yields the protein CASSEVWQGGSNQPQHF.

Details on this clone: The same CDR3 is also encoded by other DNA sequences in this sample. The chain joins TRBV2 to TRBJ2-7, with 7 bases fitting TRBD2. V lost 7 bases, J lost 0 bases, and 3 bases stayed unmatched. This CDR3 is 13 amino acids long. Germline V gene sequence: CDR1 SNHLY, CDR2 FYNNEI. The chain's CDR3 is CASNRDYSYEQYF. CDR3 bases: TGTGCCAGCAACCGGGACTACTCCTACGAGCAGTACTTC.

This sequence joins TRBV20-1 and TRBJ1-5; 8 nucleotides match TRBD1. Germline V lookup: CDR1 DFQATT, CDR2 SNEGSKA (reference sequence). This CDR3 comprises 16 residues. Germline trimming cut 3 bases from V and 1 base from J; bases unmatched to any gene: 8. The CDR3: CSASRQGARSNQPQHF. Here the CDR3 DNA reads TGCAGTGCTAGTCGCCAGGGGGCCAGGAGCAATCAGCCCCAGCATTTT.

The chain is built from TRBV5-1 and TRBJ2-7; a possible D gene is TRBD1 (5 bases). Trimming removed 1 base from V and 2 bases from J, with 13 bases in between. Germline assignment: CDR1 SGHRS and CDR2 YFSETQ. This CDR3 spans 15 amino acids. The CDR3, as DNA: TGCGCCAGCAGCTTGACGCAAGGGGCCACCTACGAGCAGTACTTC. It yields the protein CASSLTQGATYEQYF.

The chain uses TRBV15 and TRBJ2-5; D gene uncertain. Germline CDR1 and CDR2: LNHNV and YYDKDF (reference sequence). This CDR3 is built from 13 residues. Trimming took 0 bases from V and 4 from J, leaving 6 bases between them. CDR3 sequence reads: CATSRDQAETQYF. DNA of the CDR3: TGTGCCACCAGCAGAGACCAGGCAGAGACCCAGTACTTC.

This clone turned up a few times. The chain links TRBV15 to TRBJ2-6, with D possibly being TRBD1 (6 bases). Trimming cost V 5 bases and J 0 bases, with 14 bases left between them. Germline CDR1 and CDR2: LNHNV and YYDKDF (reference sequence). CDR3 length equals 17 residues. The CDR3 is CATSPPTGHSGANVLTF. The CDR3 DNA follows: TGTGCCACCAGCCCCCCGACAGGTCACTCTGGGGCCAACGTCCTGACTTTC.

This clone occurred a few times. This sequence joins TRBV24-1 and TRBJ2-5, with 10 bases matching TRBD1. V lost 9 bases, J lost 0 bases, and 9 bases stayed unmatched. This CDR3 contains 16 residues. In germline, CDR1 is KGHDR, CDR2 SFDVKD. CDR3 amino acids: CATGTGDSGDQETQYF. The CDR3, as DNA: TGTGCCACCGGGACAGGGGATAGCGGGGACCAAGAGACCCAGTACTTC.

For the CDR3, the DNA is TGTGCCACCAGTGATCGCCGGGACACCCACGAGCAGTACTTC. This codes for CATSDRRDTHEQYF. V is TRBV24-1 and J is TRBJ2-7; TRBD1 is a possible D gene (6 bases). This CDR3 contains 14 residues. V was pared by 3 bases and J by 5 bases, with 13 bases between. CDR1 and CDR2 from the germline V gene are KGHDR and SFDVKD.

This clone appeared once. CDR3 in amino acids: CASSIEVARVADTQYF. Here the CDR3 DNA reads TGTGCCAGTAGTATAGAGGTTGCGAGGGTAGCAGATACGCAGTATTTT. The rearrangement links TRBV19 to TRBJ2-3; TRBD2 is a possible D gene (5 bases). The CDR3 length is 16 residues. CDR1 is LNHDA and CDR2 is SQIVND in the germline V gene (reference sequence). V lost 0 bases and J 4 bases, leaving 14 bases between the germline ends.

This clone was counted a single time. The chain employs TRBV6-5 and TRBJ2-1, with 13 bases matching TRBD2. CDR3 size: 14 residues. The germline gives CDR1 MNHEY, CDR2 SVGAGI. J lost 7 bases, V lost 5 bases, and 2 bases had no gene match. The CDR3 bases are TGTGCCAGCAGTCGGACTAGCGGGAGTAATGAGCAGTTCTTC. This sequence encodes CASSRTSGSNEQFF.

The V call is TRBV24-1, the J call TRBJ1-2, with TRBD1 matching over 8 bases. J was trimmed by 5 bases and V by 4 bases; bases with no gene match: 8. The CDR3 sequence is 15 residues long. Germline loops: CDR1 KGHDR, CDR2 SFDVKD. CDR3 sequence: CATSDQGQGVYGYTF. In DNA form, the CDR3 reads TGTGCCACCAGTGACCAAGGACAGGGAGTGTATGGCTACACCTTC.

The rearrangement links TRBV9 to TRBJ2-1, with 10 bases fitting TRBD2. Trimming at V came to 0 bases and at J to 5 bases, leaving 8 bases not matched to a gene. CDR1 and CDR2 from the germline V gene are SGDLS and YYNGEE. The CDR3 has 17 amino acids. CDR3 sequence (DNA): TGTGCCAGCAGCGTAGGTGCTAGCGGGAGAGGTAACAATGAGCAGTTCTTC. It codes for CASSVGASGRGNNEQFF.

The chain joins TRBV5-6 to TRBJ2-5; a possible D gene is TRBD2 (6 bases). V lost 0 bases and J lost 2, with 8 bases in between. CDR3 size: 14 residues. The V gene's germline CDR1 is SGHDT and CDR2 YYEEEE. The CDR3 bases are TGTGCCAGCAGCTTGGTAGGGAGGCAAGAGACCCAGTACTTC. Its protein product is CASSLVGRQETQYF.

The CDR3 here is CSVLGRAAEQYF. For the CDR3, the DNA is TGCAGCGTACTCGGACGAGCGGCCGAGCAGTACTTC. The chain carries TRBV29-1 and TRBJ2-7; possible D gene TRBD2, 5 bases. The CDR3 runs to 12 residues. The V gene lost 6 bases and the J gene lost 6 bases, with 15 bases spanning the gap. CDR1 is SQVTM, CDR2 ANQGSEA, per germline.

DNA of the CDR3: TGCGCCAGCAGCTTGGCCTTAGCGGGAGGGCCCGGGGTCAATGAGCAGTTCTTC. Its translation is CASSLALAGGPGVNEQFF. The V call is TRBV5-1, the J call TRBJ2-1; 11 bases are a match to TRBD2. Germline CDR1 is SGHRS and CDR2 is YFSETQ. J gave up 6 bases and V 0 bases, and 11 bases lay outside the gene matches. CDR3 size: 18 residues. Full variable domain (remainder filled in from reference TRBV5-1 and TRBJ2-1): KAGVTQTPRYLIKTRGQQVTLSCSPISGHRSVSWYQQTPGQGLQFLFEYFSETQRNKGNFPGRFSGRQFSNSRSEMNVSTLELGDSALYLCASSLALAGGPGVNEQFFGPGTRLTVL.

This chain connects TRBV19 to TRBJ1-1, with a tentative D call TRBD1 (6 bases). The length of the CDR3 is 17 residues. The germline V gene has CDR1 LNHDA and CDR2 SQIVND (reference sequence). Trimming left V 4 bases short and J 6 bases short, with 24 bases between. Here the CDR3 DNA reads TGTGCCAGTAGTACTCTCCGGAAACAGGGTGTTTTCGCTGAAGCTTTCTTT. This codes for CASSTLRKQGVFAEAFF.

The genes are TRBV28 and TRBJ1-2, with 7 positions matching TRBD1. The CDR3 runs 14 residues. Germline CDR1 and CDR2: MDHEN and SYDVKM. The ends lost 10 bases at V and 4 bases at J; junction bases unmatched: 12. The CDR3 nucleotides read TGTGCCATCCATTCTCTGGACAGGATCTATGGCTACACCTTC. Translated, it gives CAIHSLDRIYGYTF.

J is TRBJ1-1 and V is TRBV13, with D possibly TRBD1 on 5 matching bases. Trimming stripped 1 base from V and 1 base from J, with 10 bases between. The CDR3 loop spans 15 amino acids. CDR1 and CDR2 from the germline V gene are PRHDT and FYEKMQ (reference sequence). The CDR3 region has the DNA TGTGCCAGCAGCTTAGTCGGGACTGCGAACACTGAAGCTTTCTTT. The encoded protein is CASSLVGTANTEAFF.

This clone showed up just a few times. The chain has TRBV7-9 and TRBJ1-1; 7 bases map to TRBD1. The germline gives CDR1 SEHNR, CDR2 FQNEAQ (reference sequence). The CDR3 spans 13 residues. V shed 5 bases and J 5 bases; nucleotides not matched to a gene: 5. DNA of the CDR3: TGTGCCAGCAGCCGGGGACAGAAGACTGAAGCTTTCTTT. It codes for CASSRGQKTEAFF. Based on the CDR3 plus reference TRBV7-9 and TRBJ1-1, the full variable domain is DTGVSQNPRHKITKRGQNVTFRCDPISEHNRLYWYRQTLGQGPEFLTYFQNEAQLEKSRLLSDRFSAERPKGSFSTLEIQRTEQGDSAMYLCASSRGQKTEAFFGQGTRLTVV.

The CDR3 region has the DNA TGTGCCAGCAGCGTAGCGAGTTCCAACTACGAGCAGTACTTC. Translated: CASSVASSNYEQYF. The chain carries TRBV9 and TRBJ2-7, with unresolved D. V gave up 0 bases and J gave up 3 bases, with 10 bases separating them. The CDR3 is made up of 14 amino acids. CDR1 and CDR2 (germline): SGDLS, YYNGEE.

This clone appeared a single time. The chain employs TRBV11-2 and TRBJ2-6; D might be TRBD1 (5 bases). Germline lookup yields CDR1 SGHAT and CDR2 FQNNGV. This CDR3 has 18 amino acids. The V and J ends lost 3 bases and 2 bases respectively, with 17 bases between them. The CDR3 DNA follows: TGTGCCAGCAGCTTTTCCAGGGTCGGGTTCGCTGGGGCCAACGTCCTGACTTTC. Encoded protein: CASSFSRVGFAGANVLTF. Drawing the rest from reference TRBV11-2 and TRBJ2-6, the complete variable domain is EAGVAQSPRYKIIEKRQSVAFWCNPISGHATLYWYQQILGQGPKLLIQFQNNGVVDDSQLPKDRFSAERLKGVDSTLKIQPAKLEDSAVYLCASSFSRVGFAGANVLTFGAGSRLTVL.

The chain is built from TRBV2 and TRBJ2-5; 8 bases map to TRBD1. Germline V lookup: CDR1 SNHLY, CDR2 FYNNEI. Trimming took 6 bases from V and 3 from J; bases not matched to a gene: 18. The CDR3 extends over 18 amino acids. CDR3 amino acids: CASRVDRVSSGAEETQYF. The CDR3 DNA is TGTGCCAGCAGGGTGGACAGGGTATCTTCAGGGGCCGAAGAGACCCAGTACTTC.

V usage is TRBV4-1 and J usage is TRBJ2-3, with TRBD1 matching 7 bases. Losses at the gene ends were 4 bases for V and 0 bases for J; bases not matched to a gene: 10. In germline, CDR1 is MGHRA, CDR2 YSYEKL. The CDR3 has 17 amino acids. CDR3 in DNA: TGCGCCAGCAGCCTAACCCCACAGGGGACAAGCACAGATACGCAGTATTTT. This codes for CASSLTPQGTSTDTQYF.

The chain joins TRBV2 to TRBJ2-7; 8 bases agree with TRBD2. Losses at the gene ends were 3 bases for V and 3 bases for J; bases not matched to a gene: 7. Germline values: CDR1 SNHLY, CDR2 FYNNEI. The CDR3 sequence is 15 residues long. CDR3 loop: CASSDPSGSSYEQYF. The DNA of the CDR3 is TGTGCCAGCAGTGACCCAAGCGGGAGTAGCTACGAGCAGTACTTC. Full variable domain (missing parts from reference TRBV2 and TRBJ2-7): EPEVTQTPSHQVTQMGQEVILRCVPISNHLYFYWYRQILGQKVEFLVSFYNNEISEKSEIFDDQFSVERPDGSNFTLKIRSTKLEDSAMYFCASSDPSGSSYEQYFGPGTRLTVT.